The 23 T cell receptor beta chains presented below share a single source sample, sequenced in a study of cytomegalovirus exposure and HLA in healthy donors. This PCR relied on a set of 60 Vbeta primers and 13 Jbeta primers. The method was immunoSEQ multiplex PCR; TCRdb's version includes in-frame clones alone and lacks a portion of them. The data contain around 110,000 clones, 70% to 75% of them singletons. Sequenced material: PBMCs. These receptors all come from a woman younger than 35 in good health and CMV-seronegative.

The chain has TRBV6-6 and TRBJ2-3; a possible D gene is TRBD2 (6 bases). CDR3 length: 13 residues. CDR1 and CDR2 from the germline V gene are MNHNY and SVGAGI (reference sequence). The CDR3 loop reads CGGASADTDTQYF. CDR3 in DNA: TGTGGGGGCGCTAGCGCGGATACAGATACGCAGTATTTT.

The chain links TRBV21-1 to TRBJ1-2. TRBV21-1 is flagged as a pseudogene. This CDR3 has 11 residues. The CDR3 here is CASSAEDGYTF. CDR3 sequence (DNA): TGTGCCAGCAGCGCGGAGGATGGCTACACCTTC.

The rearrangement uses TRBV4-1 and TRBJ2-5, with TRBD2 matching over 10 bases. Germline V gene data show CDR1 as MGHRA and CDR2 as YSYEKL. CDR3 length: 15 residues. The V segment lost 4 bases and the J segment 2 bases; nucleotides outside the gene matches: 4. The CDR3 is CASSLSGGRQETQYF. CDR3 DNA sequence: TGCGCCAGCAGCCTTAGCGGGGGGAGACAAGAGACCCAGTACTTC.

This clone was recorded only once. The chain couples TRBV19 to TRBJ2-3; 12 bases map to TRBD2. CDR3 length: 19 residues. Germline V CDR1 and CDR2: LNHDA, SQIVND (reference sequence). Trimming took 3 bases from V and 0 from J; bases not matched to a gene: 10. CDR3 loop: CASSMIHLAGGPSTDTQYF. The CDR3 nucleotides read TGTGCCAGTAGTATGATCCATCTAGCGGGGGGGCCGAGCACAGATACGCAGTATTTT. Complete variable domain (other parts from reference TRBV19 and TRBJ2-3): DGGITQSPKYLFRKEGQNVTLSCEQNLNHDAMYWYRQDPGQGLRLIYYSQIVNDFQKGDIAEGYSVSREKKESFPLTVTSAQKNPTAFYLCASSMIHLAGGPSTDTQYFGPGTRLTVL.

CDR3 residues: CASSISGSGEQYF. In DNA form, the CDR3 reads TGTGCCAGTAGTATTTCGGGTTCGGGGGAGCAGTACTTC. The chain couples TRBV19 to TRBJ2-7, with D possibly matching TRBD2 (5 bases). Germline-derived CDR1 and CDR2 are LNHDA and SQIVND (reference sequence). CDR3 length equals 13 residues. V shed 3 bases and J shed 7 bases, with 13 bases lying between them.

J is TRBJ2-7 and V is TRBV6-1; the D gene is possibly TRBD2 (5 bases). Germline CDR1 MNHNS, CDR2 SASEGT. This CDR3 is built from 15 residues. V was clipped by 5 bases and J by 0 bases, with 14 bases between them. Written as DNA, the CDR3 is TGTGCCAGCAGTACCCCCTACGGAGGCTCCTACGAGCAGTACTTC. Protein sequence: CASSTPYGGSYEQYF.

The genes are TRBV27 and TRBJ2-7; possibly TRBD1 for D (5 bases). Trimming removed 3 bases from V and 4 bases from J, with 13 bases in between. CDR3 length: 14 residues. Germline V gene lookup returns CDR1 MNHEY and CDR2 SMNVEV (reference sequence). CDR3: CASSFAGIGYEQYF. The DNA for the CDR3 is TGTGCCAGCAGTTTTGCAGGGATTGGGTACGAGCAGTACTTC.

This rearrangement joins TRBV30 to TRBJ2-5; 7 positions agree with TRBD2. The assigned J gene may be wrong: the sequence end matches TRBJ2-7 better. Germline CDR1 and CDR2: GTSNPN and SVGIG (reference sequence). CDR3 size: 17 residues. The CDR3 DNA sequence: TGTGCCCGTAAATGGTCTGAACGCGAGGGAGGGGTTTACGAGCAGTACTTC. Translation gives CARKWSEREGGVYEQYF.

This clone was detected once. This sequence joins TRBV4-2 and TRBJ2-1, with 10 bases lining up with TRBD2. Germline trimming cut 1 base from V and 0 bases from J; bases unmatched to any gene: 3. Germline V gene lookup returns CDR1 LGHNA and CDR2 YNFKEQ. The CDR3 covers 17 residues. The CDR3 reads CASSQASGGSSYNEQFF. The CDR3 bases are TGTGCCAGCAGCCAAGCTAGCGGGGGAAGCTCCTACAATGAGCAGTTCTTC.

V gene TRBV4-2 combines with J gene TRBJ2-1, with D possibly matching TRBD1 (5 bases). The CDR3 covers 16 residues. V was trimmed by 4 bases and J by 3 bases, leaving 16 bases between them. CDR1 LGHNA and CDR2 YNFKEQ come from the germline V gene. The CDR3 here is CASSPNALGDYNEQFF. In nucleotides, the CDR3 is TGTGCCAGCAGCCCCAACGCTCTAGGGGACTACAATGAGCAGTTCTTC.

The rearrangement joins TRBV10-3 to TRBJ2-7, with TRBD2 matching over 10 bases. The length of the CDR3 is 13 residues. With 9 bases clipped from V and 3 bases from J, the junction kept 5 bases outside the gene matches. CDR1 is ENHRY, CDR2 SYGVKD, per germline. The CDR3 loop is CAIASGGYYEQYF. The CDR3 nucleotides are TGTGCCATAGCTAGCGGGGGTTACTACGAGCAGTACTTC.

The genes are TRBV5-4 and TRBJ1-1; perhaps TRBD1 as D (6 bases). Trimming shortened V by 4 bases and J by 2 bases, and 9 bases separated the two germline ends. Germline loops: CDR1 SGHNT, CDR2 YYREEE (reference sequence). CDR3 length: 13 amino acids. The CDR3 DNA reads TGTGCCAGCAGCCAACAGGGAAACACTGAAGCTTTCTTT. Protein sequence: CASSQQGNTEAFF. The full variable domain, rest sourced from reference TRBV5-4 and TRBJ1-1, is ETGVTQSPTHLIKTRGQQVTLRCSSQSGHNTVSWYQQALGQGPQFIFQYYREEENGRGNFPPRFSGLQFPNYSSELNVNALELDDSALYLCASSQQGNTEAFFGQGTRLTVV.

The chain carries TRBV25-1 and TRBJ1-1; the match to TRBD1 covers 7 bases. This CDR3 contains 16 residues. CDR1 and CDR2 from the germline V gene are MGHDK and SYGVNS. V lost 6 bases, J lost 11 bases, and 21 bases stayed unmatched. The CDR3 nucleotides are TGTGCCAGCAGGACAGCCGGGACAGTAGAACAGGGTAGGGCTTTCTTT. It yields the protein CASRTAGTVEQGRAFF.

CDR3 loop: CASSRGTGGLYTF. The CDR3 coding sequence is TGCGCCAGCAGCCGCGGGACAGGGGGTCTCTACACCTTC. The J gene is TRBJ1-2, the V gene TRBV4-1, with TRBD1 matching 11 bases. CDR3 length: 13 amino acids. Germline CDR1 and CDR2: MGHRA and YSYEKL. V lost 4 bases, J lost 10 bases, and 5 bases stayed unmatched.

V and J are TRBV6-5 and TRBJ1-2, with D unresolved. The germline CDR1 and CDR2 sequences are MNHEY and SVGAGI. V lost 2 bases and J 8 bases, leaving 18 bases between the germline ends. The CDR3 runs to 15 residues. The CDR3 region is CASSYDARSFGGYTF. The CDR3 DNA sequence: TGTGCCAGCAGTTACGATGCCAGGTCCTTTGGAGGCTACACCTTC.

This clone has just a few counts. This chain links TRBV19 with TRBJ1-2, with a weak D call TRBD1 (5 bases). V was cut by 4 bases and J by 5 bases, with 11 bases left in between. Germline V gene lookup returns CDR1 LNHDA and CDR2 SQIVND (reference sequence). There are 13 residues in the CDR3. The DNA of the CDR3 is TGTGCCAGTAGTACGCCCGACAGTTATGGCTACACCTTC. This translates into CASSTPDSYGYTF.

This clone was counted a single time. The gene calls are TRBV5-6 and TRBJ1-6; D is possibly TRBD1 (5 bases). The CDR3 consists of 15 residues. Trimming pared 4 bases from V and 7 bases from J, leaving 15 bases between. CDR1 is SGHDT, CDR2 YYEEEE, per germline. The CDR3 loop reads CASSPWGTRNSPLHF. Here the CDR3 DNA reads TGTGCCAGCAGCCCCTGGGGCACAAGGAATTCACCCCTCCACTTT.

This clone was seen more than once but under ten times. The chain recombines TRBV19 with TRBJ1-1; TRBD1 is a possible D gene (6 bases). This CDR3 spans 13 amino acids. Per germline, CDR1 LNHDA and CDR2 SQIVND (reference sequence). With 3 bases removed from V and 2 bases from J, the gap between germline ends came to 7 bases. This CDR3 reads CASSMDSNTEAFF. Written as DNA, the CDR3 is TGTGCCAGTAGTATGGACAGCAACACTGAAGCTTTCTTT.

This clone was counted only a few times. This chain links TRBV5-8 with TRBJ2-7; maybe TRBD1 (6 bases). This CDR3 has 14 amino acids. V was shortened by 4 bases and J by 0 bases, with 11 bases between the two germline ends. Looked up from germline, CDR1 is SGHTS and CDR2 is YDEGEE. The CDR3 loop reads CASSPRDTSYEQYF. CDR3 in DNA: TGTGCCAGCAGCCCCAGGGACACCTCCTACGAGCAGTACTTC. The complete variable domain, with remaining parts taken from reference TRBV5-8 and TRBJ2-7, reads EAGVTQSPTHLIKTRGQQATLRCSPISGHTSVYWYQQALGLGLQFLLWYDEGEERNRGNFPPRFSGRQFPNYSSELNVNALELEDSALYLCASSPRDTSYEQYFGPGTRLTVT.

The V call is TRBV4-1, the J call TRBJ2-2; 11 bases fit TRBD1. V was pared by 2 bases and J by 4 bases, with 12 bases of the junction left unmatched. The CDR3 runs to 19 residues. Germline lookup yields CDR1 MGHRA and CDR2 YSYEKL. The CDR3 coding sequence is TGCGCCAGCAGCCAAAGAGACCGGGACAGGGGGTTCGGCACCGGGGAGCTGTTTTTT. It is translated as CASSQRDRDRGFGTGELFF.

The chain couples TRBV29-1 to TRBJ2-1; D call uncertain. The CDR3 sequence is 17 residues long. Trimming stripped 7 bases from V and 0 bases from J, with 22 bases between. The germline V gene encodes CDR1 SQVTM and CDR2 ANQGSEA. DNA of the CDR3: TGCAGCGCCACCATCACAATAGACATTAGCTCCTACAATGAGCAGTTCTTC. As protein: CSATITIDISSYNEQFF.

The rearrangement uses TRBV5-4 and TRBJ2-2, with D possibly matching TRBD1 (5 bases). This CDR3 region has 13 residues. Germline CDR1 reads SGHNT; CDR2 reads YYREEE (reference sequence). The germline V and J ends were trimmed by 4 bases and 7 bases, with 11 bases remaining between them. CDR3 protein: CASSLVRDGELFF. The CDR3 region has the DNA TGTGCCAGCAGCCTTGTCAGGGACGGGGAGCTGTTTTTT.

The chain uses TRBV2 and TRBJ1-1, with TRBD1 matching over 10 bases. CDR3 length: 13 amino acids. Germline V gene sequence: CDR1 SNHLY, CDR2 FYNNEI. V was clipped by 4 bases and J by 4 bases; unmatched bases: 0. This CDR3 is CASSGDRGTEAFF. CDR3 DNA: TGTGCCAGCAGTGGGGACAGGGGCACTGAAGCTTTCTTT.